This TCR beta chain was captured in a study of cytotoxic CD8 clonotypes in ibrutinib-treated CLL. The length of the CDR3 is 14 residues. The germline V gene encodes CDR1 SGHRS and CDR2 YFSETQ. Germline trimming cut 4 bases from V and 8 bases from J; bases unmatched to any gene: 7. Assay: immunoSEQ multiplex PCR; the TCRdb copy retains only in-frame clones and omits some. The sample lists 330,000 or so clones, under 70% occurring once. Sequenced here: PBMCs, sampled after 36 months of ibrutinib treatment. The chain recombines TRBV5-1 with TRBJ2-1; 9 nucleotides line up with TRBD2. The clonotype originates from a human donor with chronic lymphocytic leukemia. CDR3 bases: TGCGCCAGCAGCATGGGACTAGCCCTCCATGAGCAGTTCTTC. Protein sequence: CASSMGLALHEQFF.